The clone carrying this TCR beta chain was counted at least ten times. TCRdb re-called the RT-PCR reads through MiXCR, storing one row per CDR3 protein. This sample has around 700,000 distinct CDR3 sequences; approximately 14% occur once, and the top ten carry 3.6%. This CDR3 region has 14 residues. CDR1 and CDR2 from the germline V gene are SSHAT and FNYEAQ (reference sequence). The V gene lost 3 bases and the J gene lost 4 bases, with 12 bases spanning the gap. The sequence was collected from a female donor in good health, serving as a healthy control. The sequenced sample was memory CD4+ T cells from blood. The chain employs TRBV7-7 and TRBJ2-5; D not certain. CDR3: CASSFNLGGETQYF. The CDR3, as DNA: TGTGCCAGCAGCTTCAACCTGGGCGGAGAGACCCAGTACTTC.